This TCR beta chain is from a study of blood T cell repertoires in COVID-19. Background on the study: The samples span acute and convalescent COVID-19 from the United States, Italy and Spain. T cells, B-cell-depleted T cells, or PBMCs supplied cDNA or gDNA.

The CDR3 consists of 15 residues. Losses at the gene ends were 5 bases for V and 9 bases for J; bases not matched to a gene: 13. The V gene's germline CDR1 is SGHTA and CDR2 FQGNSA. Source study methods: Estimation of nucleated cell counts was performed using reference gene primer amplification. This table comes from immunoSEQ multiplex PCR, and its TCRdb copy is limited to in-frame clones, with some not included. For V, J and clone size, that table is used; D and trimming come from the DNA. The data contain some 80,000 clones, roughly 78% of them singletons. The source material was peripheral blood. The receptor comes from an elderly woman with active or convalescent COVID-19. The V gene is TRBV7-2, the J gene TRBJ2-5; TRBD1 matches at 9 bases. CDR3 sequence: CASSPLGTGNNPQYF. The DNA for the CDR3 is TGTGCCAGCAGCCCTCTGGGGACAGGGAATAATCCCCAGTACTTC.